This T cell receptor (beta chain) was found in a study of vaccination and CD4 T cells after COVID-19. The CDR3 contains 15 residues. Trimming stripped 5 bases from V and 6 bases from J, with 14 bases between. The V gene's germline CDR1 is SGHAT and CDR2 FQDESV (reference sequence). Stated treatment: 10-day PBMC culture with coronavirus spike peptide pools or control peptides (ViraFEST assay). To note about this clonotype: Its antigen is not known.

The Oncomine TCR Beta short-read assay sequenced DNA from cultured CD4+ T cells. TCRdb re-analysed the PCR reads in MiXCR, keeping a single row per CDR3 protein. Of around 15,000 distinct CDR3 sequences listed, roughly 51% are singletons. The source of this sequence is a human donor who had recovered from COVID-19. The J gene is TRBJ1-6, the V gene TRBV11-1, with D tentatively TRBD1 (5 bases). The source material was CD4+ T cells from blood, cultured in vitro. The CDR3 loop reads CASSGSWGSNSPLHF. For the CDR3, the DNA is TGTGCCAGCAGCGGCAGTTGGGGGTCTAATTCACCCCTCCACTTT.